The 30 T cell receptor beta chains in this list originate from one sample, sequenced in a study of chemoradiotherapy in HPV16-positive cancers (dated by TCRdb to about 2022). Libraries came from the immunoSEQ multiplex PCR assay. Drawn from immuneACCESS, this table holds only the in-frame rearrangements with V and J called that TCRdb kept. Clones are partly lost; checked studies trace under half to an unresolved V gene and leave the rest unexplained. Counted in this sample were 20,000 to 25,000 clones; about 90% of them appeared once. 2.3% of the sample is in the top ten clones. Sequences were derived from blood, sampled from a patient who underwent chemoradiotherapy. The receptors here all came from a human donor with HPV-associated anogenital cancer.

This clone was recorded only once. This sequence joins TRBV4-3 and TRBJ2-7; D remains ambiguous. V lost 1 base and J lost 3, with 13 bases in between. The germline V gene encodes CDR1 LGHNA and CDR2 YSLEER. This CDR3 is built from 15 residues. The CDR3 protein is CASSQAGTSVYEQYF. CDR3 coding DNA: TGCGCCAGCAGCCAAGCTGGTACAAGCGTCTACGAGCAGTACTTC.

This CDR3 reads CATSPTGNQPQHF. CDR3 bases: TGTGCCACCAGCCCGACAGGGAATCAGCCCCAGCATTTT. The chain couples TRBV15 to TRBJ1-5; TRBD1 agrees at 7 bases. Trimming at V came to 5 bases and at J to 4 bases, leaving 2 bases not matched to a gene. This CDR3 contains 13 residues. CDR1 and CDR2 from the germline V gene are LNHNV and YYDKDF (reference sequence). Complete variable domain (other parts from reference TRBV15 and TRBJ1-5): DAMVIQNPRYQVTQFGKPVTLSCSQTLNHNVMYWYQQKSSQAPKLLFHYYDKDFNNEADTPDNFQSRRPNTSFCFLDIRSPGLGDTAMYLCATSPTGNQPQHFGDGTRLSIL.

A single count supports this clone. The rearrangement joins TRBV6-5 to TRBJ2-2; a weak D match, TRBD2 (5 bases). The V end was cut by 4 bases, the J end by 6 bases, with 6 bases between. Per germline, CDR1 MNHEY and CDR2 SVGAGI. This CDR3 comprises 12 residues. The CDR3 DNA is TGTGCCAGCAGTTTACTAGCCGGGGAGCTGTTTTTT. The encoded protein is CASSLLAGELFF.

In this sample, this clone turned up a few times. The chain carries TRBV6-1 and TRBJ1-5, with 8 positions matching TRBD1. V trimming: 7 bases; J trimming: 1 base; junction bases outside the gene matches: 6. CDR3 length equals 15 residues. Germline values: CDR1 MNHNS, CDR2 SASEGT. CDR3 loop: CASTVGQGSNQPQHF. The CDR3, as DNA: TGTGCCAGCACCGTCGGACAGGGAAGCAATCAGCCCCAGCATTTT.

The genes are TRBV6-5 and TRBJ2-4; 9 bases agree with TRBD1. V lost 6 bases and J lost 2; bases outside the gene matches: 5. The germline V gene encodes CDR1 MNHEY and CDR2 SVGAGI. The CDR3 has 15 amino acids. The CDR3 loop is CASRVTGGSKNIQYF. The CDR3 region has the DNA TGTGCCAGCAGAGTGACAGGGGGATCCAAAAACATTCAGTACTTC.

The V gene is TRBV4-2, the J gene TRBJ2-3, with D tentatively TRBD1 (5 bases). Trimming took 0 bases from V and 6 from J, leaving 16 bases between them. The CDR3 has 16 residues. Germline V lookup: CDR1 LGHNA, CDR2 YNFKEQ. The CDR3 sequence: CASSQEGPPRTDTQYF. The CDR3 DNA is TGTGCCAGCAGCCAAGAGGGGCCTCCCCGGACCGATACGCAGTATTTT.

The chain combines TRBV25-1 with TRBJ2-4, with D possibly being TRBD2 (6 bases). The CDR3 loop spans 15 amino acids. The V and J ends lost 6 bases and 11 bases respectively, with 23 bases between them. CDR1 and CDR2 from the germline V gene are MGHDK and SYGVNS. The CDR3 loop reads CASSLRQTRGWVQYF. CDR3 bases: TGTGCCAGCAGCCTAAGACAGACTAGGGGATGGGTTCAGTACTTC.

The chain links TRBV4-3 to TRBJ2-1; 7 nucleotides agree with TRBD2. From germline, CDR1 is LGHNA and CDR2 YSLEER. Trimming removed 0 bases from V and 0 bases from J; junction bases left unmatched: 5. CDR3 length: 17 amino acids. CDR3 amino acids: CASSQDGGGSSYNEQFF. DNA for the CDR3: TGCGCCAGCAGCCAAGATGGGGGGGGGAGCTCCTACAATGAGCAGTTCTTC.

This clone has only a few counts. This rearrangement joins TRBV5-4 to TRBJ1-1; unclear D gene. Per germline, CDR1 SGHNT and CDR2 YYREEE (reference sequence). The germline V and J ends were trimmed by 0 bases and 6 bases, with 6 bases remaining between them. The CDR3 runs to 12 residues. CDR3 DNA: TGTGCCAGCAGCTTGGCGAGCGCTGAAGCTTTCTTT. Protein: CASSLASAEAFF. The full variable domain, its missing parts supplied by reference TRBV5-4 and TRBJ1-1, is ETGVTQSPTHLIKTRGQQVTLRCSSQSGHNTVSWYQQALGQGPQFIFQYYREEENGRGNFPPRFSGLQFPNYSSELNVNALELDDSALYLCASSLASAEAFFGQGTRLTVV.

The chain couples TRBV7-9 to TRBJ2-1, with D perhaps TRBD2 (6 bases). The CDR3 consists of 18 residues. Per the germline V gene, CDR1 is SEHNR and CDR2 is FQNEAQ (reference sequence). The V end was cut by 7 bases, the J end by 0 bases, with 22 bases between. Here the CDR3 reads CASNNPARRGYSYNEQFF. CDR3 sequence (DNA): TGTGCCAGCAACAACCCTGCCCGGCGGGGCTACTCCTACAATGAGCAGTTCTTC.

The chain has TRBV7-8 and TRBJ1-2; 7 bases are shared with TRBD1. Germline CDR1 is SGHVS and CDR2 is FQNEAQ. Trimming at V came to 5 bases and at J to 8 bases, leaving 5 bases not matched to a gene. The CDR3 runs to 12 residues. The CDR3 DNA sequence: TGTGCCAGCAGCGTACGACAGGGAGGCTACACCTTC. Its protein product is CASSVRQGGYTF.

This clone was seen a few times. J is TRBJ1-2 and V is TRBV5-5; the D is unclear. The V end lost 4 bases, the J end lost 6 bases, and 7 bases lay between the germline ends. The germline V gene encodes CDR1 SGHKS and CDR2 YYEKEE (reference sequence). The CDR3 covers 11 residues. The CDR3: CASSIGHGYTF. The CDR3 DNA is TGTGCCAGCAGCATTGGGCATGGCTACACCTTC.

The chain links TRBV11-2 to TRBJ2-1; D is unclear. Trimming removed 2 bases from V and 4 bases from J, with 9 bases in between. The germline gives CDR1 SGHAT, CDR2 FQNNGV. CDR3 size: 14 residues. The CDR3: CASSLIPPYNEQFF. The CDR3 bases are TGTGCCAGCAGCTTAATCCCACCTTACAATGAGCAGTTCTTC.

This clone was observed a single time. The chain couples TRBV4-3 to TRBJ1-3, with D possibly matching TRBD1 (5 bases). The CDR3 consists of 13 residues. With 3 bases removed from V and 4 bases from J, the gap between germline ends came to 7 bases. Germline V lookup: CDR1 LGHNA, CDR2 YSLEER. This CDR3 is CASSQGLGNTIYF. The CDR3 DNA reads as TGCGCCAGCAGCCAGGGGCTCGGAAACACCATATATTTT.

The chain combines TRBV5-5 with TRBJ2-7, with D unresolved. Germline assignment: CDR1 SGHKS and CDR2 YYEKEE (reference sequence). V lost 3 bases to trimming and J lost 0 bases, with 4 bases between them. This CDR3 has 12 residues. The CDR3 reads CASSSGSYEQYF. The CDR3 region has the DNA TGTGCCAGCAGCTCCGGCTCCTACGAGCAGTACTTC.

The V and J genes are TRBV7-9 and TRBJ1-1; 8 bases line up with TRBD1. The V and J ends lost 4 bases and 5 bases, in that order; junction bases with no gene match: 12. This CDR3 is built from 16 residues. In germline, CDR1 is SEHNR, CDR2 FQNEAQ (reference sequence). CDR3 loop: CASSYGQGSGGTEAFF. CDR3 sequence (DNA): TGTGCCAGCAGCTACGGACAGGGATCGGGAGGTACTGAAGCTTTCTTT.

The rearrangement uses TRBV2 and TRBJ2-7, with a weak D call TRBD2 (6 bases). Germline CDR1 reads SNHLY; CDR2 reads FYNNEI. The V and J ends lost 5 bases and 0 bases respectively, with 8 bases between them. The CDR3 runs to 13 residues. In DNA form, the CDR3 reads TGTGCCAGCAGTTCGGGGGTCTCCTACGAGCAGTACTTC. Amino acid sequence: CASSSGVSYEQYF.

The chain joins TRBV6-4 to TRBJ2-2, with D possibly TRBD2 on 5 matching bases. V lost 2 bases, J lost 10 bases, and 11 bases lay in between. The CDR3 has 13 residues. Germline V gives CDR1 MRHNA, CDR2 SNTAGT. CDR3 DNA: TGTGCCAGCAGTGACCGGGGTCGGGAGGAGCTGTTTTTT. It is translated as CASSDRGREELFF.

The J gene is TRBJ2-7, the V gene TRBV18, with 7 bases that match TRBD2. This CDR3 has 14 residues. Germline assignment: CDR1 KGHSH and CDR2 LQKENI. J was trimmed by 0 bases and V by 3 bases; bases with no gene match: 2. In DNA form, the CDR3 reads TGTGCCAGCTCACCGGGAGGGTTCTCCTACGAGCAGTACTTC. This translates into CASSPGGFSYEQYF.

This CDR3 is CAISDGQGIHEQYF. The CDR3 region has the DNA TGTGCCATCAGTGATGGTCAGGGGATCCACGAGCAGTACTTC. This chain joins TRBV10-3 and TRBJ2-7; perhaps TRBD1 as D (6 bases). Germline V gives CDR1 ENHRY, CDR2 SYGVKD. This CDR3 comprises 14 residues. Trimming cost V 3 bases and J 5 bases, with 14 bases left between them.

The table lists this clone with a count of one. The V gene is TRBV9, the J gene TRBJ2-3, with TRBD2 identical over 8 bases. The CDR3 is 16 amino acids. Germline V gene data show CDR1 as SGDLS and CDR2 as YYNGEE. Unmatched junction bases numbered 15, after V lost 4 bases and J lost 8 bases. CDR3 loop: CASSPGAGTRAGTQYF. The DNA for the CDR3 is TGTGCCAGCAGCCCCGGGGCAGGGACTAGAGCTGGTACGCAGTATTTT.

V usage is TRBV28 and J usage is TRBJ2-3; tentative D call: TRBD2 (7 bases). CDR3 length equals 14 residues. Trimming pared 7 bases from V and 6 bases from J, leaving 17 bases between. From germline, CDR1 is MDHEN and CDR2 SYDVKM. The CDR3 nucleotides are TGTGCCAGCAAGGGTGGGGGGGCAACGGATACGCAGTATTTT. This translates into CASKGGGATDTQYF.

The gene calls are TRBV18 and TRBJ1-1; D gene uncertain. Trimming shortened V by 1 base and J by 4 bases, and 7 bases separated the two germline ends. Germline V gene data show CDR1 as KGHSH and CDR2 as LQKENI. The CDR3 runs to 13 residues. CDR3 protein: CASSPQGSTEAFF. In DNA form, the CDR3 reads TGTGCCAGCTCACCACAGGGATCCACTGAAGCTTTCTTT.

The chain uses TRBV28 and TRBJ1-4; no definite D call. Per the germline V gene, CDR1 is MDHEN and CDR2 is SYDVKM. The CDR3 spans 15 residues. V was shortened by 8 bases and J by 0 bases, with 13 bases between the two germline ends. The CDR3 sequence: CASASPGTTNEKLFF. The CDR3 nucleotides read TGTGCCAGCGCATCCCCCGGCACAACTAATGAAAAACTGTTTTTT.

Here the CDR3 DNA reads TGTGCCAGCAGCTATACCTCTGGAAACACCATATATTTT. Encoded protein: CASSYTSGNTIYF. The chain is built from TRBV11-3 and TRBJ1-3; D gene unclear. Trimming stripped 4 bases from V and 0 bases from J, with 4 bases between. Germline V gives CDR1 SGHNT, CDR2 YENEEA. This CDR3 contains 13 residues.

The chain combines TRBV28 with TRBJ1-1; D may be TRBD1 (5 bases). The CDR3 extends over 13 amino acids. The V gene lost 4 bases and the J gene lost 11 bases, with 17 bases spanning the gap. CDR1 is MDHEN, CDR2 SYDVKM, per germline. The CDR3 reads CASSSGLKRGAFF. CDR3 in DNA: TGTGCCAGCAGTTCGGGACTGAAGCGTGGGGCTTTCTTT.

V and J are TRBV11-3 and TRBJ2-1; D is possibly TRBD2 (5 bases). V was clipped by 6 bases and J by 6 bases, with 12 bases between them. The CDR3 covers 13 residues. Germline V CDR1 and CDR2: SGHNT, YENEEA. The chain's CDR3 is CASRDSSGNEQFF. DNA of the CDR3: TGTGCCAGCAGGGATTCAAGCGGCAATGAGCAGTTCTTC.

The rearrangement uses TRBV2 and TRBJ2-5; D gene uncertain. Per the germline V gene, CDR1 is SNHLY and CDR2 is FYNNEI. The CDR3 loop spans 13 amino acids. V lost 6 bases and J lost 2, with 10 bases in between. The DNA for the CDR3 is TGTGCCAGCAGGAAAGGGCGTCAAGAGACCCAGTACTTC. Translating it yields CASRKGRQETQYF.

The chain links TRBV6-5 to TRBJ2-7, with 8 positions matching TRBD2. The CDR3 is 14 residues long. Germline V gene data show CDR1 as MNHEY and CDR2 as SVGAGI. Losses at the gene ends were 6 bases for V and 2 bases for J; bases not matched to a gene: 6. The CDR3 DNA reads as TGTGCCAGCAGCCCCGGGGGGGGACCCTACGAGCAGTACTTC. Translation gives CASSPGGGPYEQYF.

This clone has a single count. The chain links TRBV12-5 to TRBJ2-7; the D gene is possibly TRBD2 (5 bases). The germline V and J ends were trimmed by 2 bases and 7 bases, with 18 bases remaining between them. This CDR3 contains 15 residues. Germline-derived CDR1 and CDR2 are LGHNT and FRNRAP. Here the CDR3 DNA reads TGTGCTAGTGGTTTGCCATACTCGGGGATGAGGGAGCAGTACTTC. It is translated as CASGLPYSGMREQYF.